These T cell receptor beta chains were read from a single sample in a study of blood T cell repertoires in COVID-19. Libraries were prepared by immunoSEQ multiplex PCR; TCRdb keeps only in-frame clonotypes and omits some of them. The sample has around 300,000 clones, 70% to 90% seen once. Sample: peripheral blood. The receptors here all came from a woman aged 70-85 years with acute or convalescent COVID-19. Each CDR3 is given with its conserved first and last residue. Each record gives: CDR3 length, D gene, clone size, J gene, V gene, CDR3 DNA, CDR3 protein. A D gene is named only where the DNA matches it firmly. Clone size appears in some rows only: once, few, many, or a class for an expanded clone.

13 | NA | NA | TRBJ1-1 | TRBV2 | TGTGCCAGCAGTGGACAAACGAACACTGAAGCTTTCTTT | CASSGQTNTEAFF
17 | NA | few | TRBJ2-7 | TRBV5-1 | TGCGCCAGCAGCTGGGCGGGCCGGCAGGGGCCAGACTACGAGCAGTACTTC | CASSWAGRQGPDYEQYF
15 | TRBD1 | NA | TRBJ2-5 | TRBV5-1 | TGCGCCAGCAGTCAAGGGACAGGGGGTCAAGAGACCCAGTACTTC | CASSQGTGGQETQYF
14 | NA | NA | TRBJ2-3 | TRBV5-4 | TGTGCCAGCAGCTTGGCGGGGGTGGGAGATACGCAGTATTTT | CASSLAGVGDTQYF
19 | NA | NA | TRBJ1-5 | TRBV15 | TGTGCCACCAGCAGAGATCAGGGGCAGATGAAACATAGCAATCAGTCCCAGCATTTT | CATSRDQGQMKHSNQSQHF
13 | NA | once | TRBJ1-2 | TRBV30 | TGTGCCTGGAGTGCCCTCGGGGGCTATGGCTACACCTTC | CAWSALGGYGYTF
15 | NA | NA | TRBJ1-2 | TRBV5-8 | TGTGCCAGCAGCTACGAAGGCGGATCTAACTATGGCTACACCTTC | CASSYEGGSNYGYTF
16 | TRBD1 | NA | TRBJ2-7 | TRBV5-1 | TGCGCCAGCAGCTTGGCCTTTGGGACAGGGGCCTACGAGCAGTACTTC | CASSLAFGTGAYEQYF
12 | NA | NA | TRBJ1-2 | TRBV6-5 | TGTGCCAGTGGAGGGGGGGTCTATGGCTACACCTTC | CASGGGVYGYTF
15 | TRBD2 | NA | TRBJ2-7 | TRBV30 | TGTGCCTGGGAGGGGGGTAGCGGGAACTTCTACGAGCAGTACTTC | CAWEGGSGNFYEQYF
15 | NA | NA | TRBJ1-5 | TRBV23-1 | TGCGCCAGCAGTCAATCCCCAGGGGATGATCAGCCCCAGCATTTT | CASSQSPGDDQPQHF
16 | TRBD1 | once | TRBJ1-6 | TRBV10-3 | TGTGCCGCCTCCCGACAGGGGAGCTCCTATAATTCACCCCTCCACTTT | CAASRQGSSYNSPLHF
16 | TRBD2 | NA | TRBJ2-3 | TRBV5-1 | TGCGCCAGCAGCTTGTCACTAGCGGAAGGAACTGATACGCAGTATTTT | CASSLSLAEGTDTQYF
13 | NA | NA | TRBJ1-1 | TRBV2 | TGTGCCAGCAGCAAACAGGGATTTGCTCCAGCTTTCTTT | CASSKQGFAPAFF
19 | TRBD1 | NA | TRBJ2-6 | TRBV3-1/TRBV3-2 | TGTGCCAGCAGCTCAAATCCCGGACAGGGGGCCGGCGGGGCCAACGTCCTGACTTTC | CASSSNPGQGAGGANVLTF
14 | NA | few | TRBJ1-6 | TRBV6-5 | TGTGCCAGCAGTTACCAGGGCAGCAAGTCACCCCTCCACTTT | CASSYQGSKSPLHF
14 | TRBD1 | NA | TRBJ2-5 | TRBV12-5 | TGTGCTAGTGGGGACACAGGGGCCGGGGAGACCCAGTACTTC | CASGDTGAGETQYF
14 | TRBD1 | NA | TRBJ1-1 | TRBV10-3 | TGTGCCATCAGTGAGAAGGGGGCGAGCACTGAAGCTTTCTTT | CAISEKGASTEAFF
13 | TRBD1 | once | TRBJ1-1 | TRBV3-1/TRBV3-2 | TGTGCCAGCAGGGACAGGGGAAACACTGAAGCTTTCTTT | CASRDRGNTEAFF
17 | TRBD1 | NA | TRBJ2-6 | TRBV5-5 | TGTGCCAGCAGCTTCTCATCGACAGGGCTCGGGGCCAACGTCCTGACTTTC | CASSFSSTGLGANVLTF
17 | NA | NA | TRBJ1-3 | TRBV2 | TGTGCCAGCAGTCCCCGACAGCTTCAAAATTCTGGAAACACCATATATTTT | CASSPRQLQNSGNTIYF
14 | NA | few | TRBJ1-5 | TRBV2 | TGTGCCAGCAGTCTGTCCAGGGGCGAGCAGCCCCAGCATTTT | CASSLSRGEQPQHF
12 | NA | few | TRBJ2-1 | TRBV10-3 | TGTGCCATCAGAGGACTGGACAATGAGCAGTTCTTC | CAIRGLDNEQFF
14 | NA | NA | TRBJ1-1 | TRBV11-2 | TGTGCCAGCAGCTCCGTGGGGCAGAACACTGAAGCTTTCTTT | CASSSVGQNTEAFF
12 | NA | NA | TRBJ1-2 | TRBV15 | TGTGCCACCAGCAGAGGGGGCAGAGGCTACACCTTC | CATSRGGRGYTF
12 | NA | few | TRBJ1-1 | TRBV19 | TGTGCCAGTAGCGCAACTGGCACTGAAGCTTTCTTT | CASSATGTEAFF
17 | NA | NA | TRBJ1-5 | TRBV7-9 | TGTGCCAGCAGCTTAGACCAGGGGACGGGTAGCAATCAGCCCCAGCATTTT | CASSLDQGTGSNQPQHF
19 | NA | NA | TRBJ2-3 | TRBV19 | TGTGCCAGTAGTACCCGGACACTGCCGACAGGCGGGGGAAGAGATACGCAGTATTTT | CASSTRTLPTGGGRDTQYF
16 | TRBD1 | few | TRBJ2-3 | TRBV11-1 | TGTGCCAGCAGCCCCAGGGACAGGGGGCAGGCAGATACGCAGTATTTT | CASSPRDRGQADTQYF
14 | TRBD1 | NA | TRBJ1-2 | TRBV9 | TGTGCCAGCAGCCGAGGACAGGGGAGAGGGAGGTACACCTTC | CASSRGQGRGRYTF
14 | TRBD1 | few | TRBJ1-1 | TRBV4-1 | TGCGCCAGCAGCCGAGGGACAGCTAACACTGAAGCTTTCTTT | CASSRGTANTEAFF
16 | TRBD1 | NA | TRBJ1-3 | TRBV5-8 | TGTGCCAGCAGCCCTGGGACAGGCTTCTCTGGAAACACCATATATTTT | CASSPGTGFSGNTIYF
14 | NA | NA | TRBJ2-1 | TRBV19 | TGTGCCAGTAGTTCGGGTAATAAGTACAATGAGCAGTTCTTC | CASSSGNKYNEQFF
13 | TRBD1 | NA | TRBJ1-1 | TRBV3-1/TRBV3-2 | TGTGCCAGCAGCCCGACAGGGGTCCCTGAAGCTTTCTTT | CASSPTGVPEAFF
16 | TRBD1 | NA | TRBJ1-6 | TRBV29-1 | TGCAGCGCTGAAGTACCTCCGGGACAGGGAAGATCACCCCTCCACTTT | CSAEVPPGQGRSPLHF
14 | NA | NA | TRBJ2-7 | TRBV6-5 | TGTGCCAGCAGTTACATTTCAAACGCGGGCGAGCAGTACTTC | CASSYISNAGEQYF
11 | NA | NA | TRBJ1-5 | TRBV6-6 | TGTGCCAGCAGTCCAGGGTCAGCCCAGCATTTT | CASSPGSAQHF
11 | NA | NA | TRBJ1-4 | TRBV20-1 | TGCAGTGCTACAGGGAAGGAAAAACTGTTTTTT | CSATGKEKLFF
15 | NA | once | TRBJ1-2 | TRBV3-1/TRBV3-2 | TGTGCCAGCAGCCAAGCCGTGGGGCGCTTAGGAGGCTACACCTTC | CASSQAVGRLGGYTF
16 | NA | NA | TRBJ1-6 | TRBV19 | TGTGCCAGTAGTATGGGCCAGGGTTTCTATAATTCACCCCTCCACTTT | CASSMGQGFYNSPLHF
15 | NA | NA | TRBJ1-1 | TRBV18 | TGTGCCAGCTCACCCGGTGAGGGCCTGAACACTGAAGCTTTCTTT | CASSPGEGLNTEAFF
12 | TRBD1 | NA | TRBJ1-2 | TRBV5-1 | TGCGCCAGCACGCGGACAGGGGATGGCTACACCTTC | CASTRTGDGYTF
15 | NA | NA | TRBJ1-1 | TRBV5-1 | TGCGCCAGCAGCTTAAGCCTTACAGTGAACACTGAAGCTTTCTTT | CASSLSLTVNTEAFF
15 | NA | NA | TRBJ2-7 | TRBV4-1 | TGCGCCAGCAGCCAAGTTCACTTAGCCGTTTACGAGCAGTACTTC | CASSQVHLAVYEQYF
15 | TRBD2 | NA | TRBJ2-1 | TRBV2 | TGTGCCAGCAGCCTCACTAGCGGGGGATACAATGAGCAGTTCTTC | CASSLTSGGYNEQFF
15 | TRBD2 | NA | TRBJ2-1 | TRBV19 | TGTGCCAGTAGTATAGATAGCGGGGAATACAATGAGCAGTTCTTC | CASSIDSGEYNEQFF
14 | NA | NA | TRBJ1-2 | TRBV5-1 | TGCGCCAGCAGCTTGTCATTGGGGGCCAATGGCTACACCTTC | CASSLSLGANGYTF